A selection of T cell receptor beta chains follows, all from one sample in a study of monozygotic twins with inflammatory bowel disease. TCRdb reprocessed the 5' RACE reads, with one entry per CDR3 protein and no DNA. The sample includes 150,000 to 200,000 distinct CDR3 sequences. Material for sequencing was blood. All receptors derive from a human donor with ulcerative colitis or Crohn's disease, or a healthy co-twin of an affected twin (not recorded which). Both conserved end residues are part of each CDR3.

V gene	J gene	CDR3 protein
TRBV7-2	TRBJ2-1	CASSSPRRDGERGQFF
TRBV7-3	TRBJ2-1	CASSLRTGRDEQFF
TRBV20-1	TRBJ1-5	CSARGSLVETPQHF
TRBV27	TRBJ1-5	CASSSSGPRSPHQPQHF
TRBV12-3/TRBV12-4	TRBJ2-1	CASSFDSYNEQFF
TRBV7-8	TRBJ1-1	CASSSDTTRGRPLNTEAFF
TRBV12-3/TRBV12-4	TRBJ1-2	CASSLSPPRGGYTF
TRBV19	TRBJ1-5	CASSWDSSNQPQHF
TRBV7-6	TRBJ1-1	CASSPRGGRNTEAFF
TRBV16	TRBJ1-2	CASSQLREDGYTF
TRBV5-4	TRBJ2-3	CAGRTRRKDTQYF